This entry lists 15 T cell receptor beta chains sequenced from one sample in a study of blood T cell repertoires in COVID-19. Clones were sequenced by immunoSEQ multiplex PCR, and TCRdb holds only the in-frame ones, with some missing. Of a few hundred thousand clones in the sample, roughly 90% were seen once. The sequenced sample consisted of peripheral blood. Every receptor here comes from a man aged 35 to 55 with acute or convalescent COVID-19.

The sample holds one count of this clone. The rearrangement joins TRBV29-1 to TRBJ1-2; unclear D gene. Germline-derived CDR1 and CDR2 are SQVTM and ANQGSEA. Between the trimmed V and J ends, which lost 3 bases and 2 bases, there was a span of 7 bases. This CDR3 has 12 residues. The CDR3 here is CSVDSGNYGYTF. In DNA form, the CDR3 reads TGCAGCGTTGATTCCGGGAACTATGGCTACACCTTC.

The chain couples TRBV28 to TRBJ1-5, with TRBD1 matching 8 bases. Trimming took 1 base from V and 5 from J; bases not matched to a gene: 4. CDR3 length equals 15 residues. In germline, CDR1 is MDHEN, CDR2 SYDVKM. This CDR3 reads CASSLLDREDQPQHF. Here the CDR3 DNA reads TGTGCCAGCAGTTTATTGGACAGGGAAGATCAGCCCCAGCATTTT.

This sequence joins TRBV19 and TRBJ1-2, with D tentatively TRBD1 (6 bases). The ends were cut back, 7 bases at V and 2 bases at J, with 14 bases in the middle. This CDR3 region has 14 residues. Germline V gene sequence: CDR1 LNHDA, CDR2 SQIVND (reference sequence). CDR3 nucleotides: TGTGCCAGTACGATGGACAGCTACAACTATGGCTACACCTTC. Translating gives CASTMDSYNYGYTF.

The V gene is TRBV2, the J gene TRBJ1-5; TRBD1 aligns across 8 bases. CDR1 and CDR2 from the germline V gene are SNHLY and FYNNEI. CDR3 length: 16 residues. Losses at the gene ends were 5 bases for V and 7 bases for J; bases not matched to a gene: 13. For the CDR3, the DNA is TGTGCCAGCAGTAACCCTCTGACAGGGGCTGACCAGCCCCAGCATTTT. This gives the protein CASSNPLTGADQPQHF.

The rearrangement links TRBV28 to TRBJ1-3; unclear D gene. Trimming shortened V by 5 bases and J by 6 bases, and 20 bases separated the two germline ends. The CDR3 is made up of 16 amino acids. Germline CDR1 MDHEN, CDR2 SYDVKM. Here the CDR3 reads CASSPLGRARLNTIYF. CDR3 bases: TGTGCCAGCAGTCCGCTGGGGAGGGCGCGCTTAAACACCATATATTTT. Using reference TRBV28 and TRBJ1-3 for the parts outside the CDR3, the full variable domain is DVKVTQSSRYLVKRTGEKVFLECVQDMDHENMFWYRQDPGLGLRLIYFSYDVKMKEKGDIPEGYSVSREKKERFSLILESASTNQTSMYLCASSPLGRARLNTIYFGEGSWLTVV.

The CDR3 here is CASSSRLAGIYEQYF. The CDR3 coding sequence is TGTGCCAGCAGCAGCCGACTAGCGGGAATCTACGAGCAGTACTTC. The chain joins TRBV9 to TRBJ2-7; TRBD2 matches 11 bases. Trimming removed 4 bases from V and 3 bases from J; junction bases left unmatched: 6. This CDR3 region has 15 residues. CDR1 is SGDLS and CDR2 is YYNGEE in the germline V gene.

The chain links TRBV7-9 to TRBJ1-4; D gene unclear. V dropped 4 bases and J dropped 6 bases, with 6 bases sitting between them. CDR1 and CDR2 (germline): SEHNR, FQNEAQ (reference sequence). This CDR3 comprises 12 residues. This chain's CDR3 is CASSSPYEKLFF. CDR3 nucleotide sequence: TGTGCCAGCAGCTCCCCCTATGAAAAACTGTTTTTT.

The chain has TRBV4-3 and TRBJ1-1, with D perhaps TRBD1 (5 bases). Germline V gene lookup returns CDR1 LGHNA and CDR2 YSLEER. The CDR3 has 13 amino acids. V was shortened by 3 bases and J by 12 bases, with 17 bases between the two germline ends. The CDR3 DNA follows: TGCGCCAGCAGCCAGGGGGAGGGTGTGGAAACTTTCTTT. Translated, it gives CASSQGEGVETFF.

In this sample, this clone turned up a few times. This rearrangement joins TRBV6-5 to TRBJ2-7; 10 bases match TRBD1. CDR1 and CDR2 (germline): MNHEY, SVGAGI. The CDR3 spans 16 residues. V trimming: 1 base; J trimming: 3 bases; junction bases outside the gene matches: 6. The CDR3 here is CASSYLGTGVNYEQYF. In DNA form, the CDR3 reads TGTGCCAGCAGTTACTTGGGGACAGGGGTAAACTACGAGCAGTACTTC.

The chain couples TRBV6-5 to TRBJ1-2; no definite D call. Germline lookup yields CDR1 MNHEY and CDR2 SVGAGI. This CDR3 is built from 13 residues. Trimming shortened V by 0 bases and J by 8 bases, and 10 bases separated the two germline ends. The CDR3 sequence is CASSYSPRGGYTF. CDR3 nucleotides: TGTGCCAGCAGTTACTCGCCCCGCGGCGGCTACACCTTC.

This chain connects TRBV7-8 to TRBJ2-1; 9 bases map to TRBD2. The CDR3 sequence is 18 residues long. V dropped 0 bases and J dropped 7; count of bases not matched to a gene: 13. Per the germline V gene, CDR1 is SGHVS and CDR2 is FQNEAQ. The CDR3 protein is CASSLALIIAGVGNEQFF. The CDR3 DNA reads as TGTGCCAGCAGCTTAGCGTTAATTATAGCGGGAGTAGGGAATGAGCAGTTCTTC. The complete variable domain, with remaining parts taken from reference TRBV7-8 and TRBJ2-1, reads GAGVSQSPRYKVAKRGQDVALRCDPISGHVSLFWYQQALGQGPEFLTYFQNEAQLDKSGLPSDRFFAERPEGSVSTLKIQRTQQEDSAVYLCASSLALIIAGVGNEQFFGPGTRLTVL.

With regard to this clone: A far larger clone differs by one base, so this is likely a read error. In the same sample, other DNA sequences code for this CDR3. This chain links TRBV7-8 with TRBJ1-1; D gene ambiguous. This CDR3 region has 13 residues. Trimming removed 1 base from V and 1 base from J, with 4 bases in between. Germline lookup yields CDR1 SGHVS and CDR2 FQNEAQ. DNA for the CDR3: TGTGCCAGCAGCTTAGACAGGAACACTGAAGCTTTCTTT. This encodes CASSLDRNTEAFF. Supplemented by reference TRBV7-8 and TRBJ1-1, the full variable domain reads GAGVSQSPRYKVAKRGQDVALRCDPISGHVSLFWYQQALGQGPEFLTYFQNEAQLDKSGLPSDRFFAERPEGSVSTLKIQRTQQEDSAVYLCASSLDRNTEAFFGQGTRLTVV.

This chain connects TRBV18 to TRBJ2-5; a weak D match, TRBD2 (6 bases). This CDR3 is built from 16 residues. CDR1 and CDR2 (germline): KGHSH, LQKENI. V was shortened by 2 bases and J by 1 base, with 14 bases between the two germline ends. In DNA form, the CDR3 reads TGTGCCAGCTCACCATTTTCGGCGGGAACCCAAGAGACCCAGTACTTC. Amino acids: CASSPFSAGTQETQYF.

The V and J genes are TRBV27 and TRBJ2-2; 8 bases fit TRBD1. With V trimmed by 3 bases and J by 3 bases, 12 bases remained unmatched. Germline CDR1 and CDR2: MNHEY and SMNVEV (reference sequence). There are 18 residues in the CDR3. The CDR3 DNA sequence: TGTGCCAGCAGTTTCCTCCCAGGGGGCTGGAAGGACACCGGGGAGCTGTTTTTT. Its protein is CASSFLPGGWKDTGELFF.

The chain has TRBV3-1 (or the pseudogene TRBV3-2) and TRBJ2-5; weak D call: TRBD1 (6 bases). Deletions cut 0 bases from V and 1 base from J, with 9 bases between. Germline V gives CDR1 LGHDT, CDR2 YNNKEL (reference sequence). The CDR3 covers 15 residues. CDR3 protein: CASSQDRGFQETQYF. CDR3 DNA: TGTGCCAGCAGCCAAGACAGGGGTTTCCAAGAGACCCAGTACTTC.